This TCR beta chain stems from a study of radiotherapy plus CTLA-4 blockade in lung cancer. Notes on this clone: Its antigen is as yet unknown.

Study-wide findings and caveats: An expansion of tumor-derived TCR clones occurred in blood after radiotherapy plus ipilimumab. Best predicting response, reportedly, were early blood T cell clone dynamics, with interferon-beta.

The V segment lost 6 bases and the J segment 6 bases; nucleotides outside the gene matches: 12. This CDR3 region has 16 residues. Germline CDR1 is MNHEY and CDR2 is SMNVEV (reference sequence). Sequencing was performed with immunoSEQ multiplex PCR; in TCRdb, only in-frame clones are kept and a portion is missing. The sample contains about 60,000 clones, over 65% of which appear only once. The receptor comes from a human donor with non-small cell lung cancer who had a partial response to radiotherapy plus ipilimumab. The source material was peripheral blood, sampled from a patient treated with radiotherapy plus ipilimumab. V gene TRBV27 combines with J gene TRBJ2-3; 10 nucleotides match TRBD2. The CDR3 spells CASRPLAGPLYDTQYF. In DNA form, the CDR3 reads TGTGCCAGCAGGCCACTAGCGGGGCCTCTCTACGATACGCAGTATTTT.